Below are 2 T cell receptor beta chains sequenced from a single sample in a study of blood T cell repertoires in COVID-19. Profiling relied on immunoSEQ multiplex PCR, and the TCRdb table lists in-frame clones only, not all of them. The table has about 210,000 clones, over 80% seen once. Sequenced: PBMCs or T cells enriched from blood (not recorded which). The receptors were sampled from a woman in her thirties who had been exposed to COVID-19.

The chain combines TRBV7-2 with TRBJ2-7; 8 nucleotides align to TRBD1. V was clipped by 7 bases and J by 3 bases; unmatched bases: 8. The germline V gene encodes CDR1 SGHTA and CDR2 FQGNSA. This CDR3 is built from 14 residues. The CDR3 spells CASTTTGVGYEQYF. For the CDR3, the DNA is TGTGCCAGCACCACGACAGGGGTCGGCTACGAGCAGTACTTC.

The rearrangement uses TRBV4-1 and TRBJ1-2; perhaps TRBD1 as D (5 bases). The CDR3 consists of 16 residues. V was cut by 5 bases and J by 8 bases, with 24 bases left in between. The germline CDR1 and CDR2 sequences are MGHRA and YSYEKL. The DNA of the CDR3 is TGCGCCAGCAGCAGGGACCCTTTTGGGGGGACTGGGGGCTACACCTTC. Protein: CASSRDPFGGTGGYTF.